Presented here are 18 T cell receptor beta chains from one specimen sequenced in a study of OX40 agonist ivuxolimab in advanced cancers. Profiled with immunoSEQ multiplex PCR; TCRdb holds only in-frame clones, not every one. This sample has 100,000 to 130,000 clones, with around 93% found just once. The sample here was CD4+ or CD8+ T cells sorted from blood, taken in a trial of the OX40 agonist ivuxolimab. Every receptor here comes from an adult with an advanced solid tumor such as melanoma, head and neck, liver or kidney cancer.

V gene TRBV5-4 combines with J gene TRBJ1-2, with TRBD1 matching over 7 bases. J was trimmed by 5 bases and V by 4 bases; bases with no gene match: 8. The length of the CDR3 is 14 residues. Germline loops: CDR1 SGHNT, CDR2 YYREEE (reference sequence). CDR3 DNA: TGTGCCAGCAGCCTCGAGGACAGGCAGTATGGCTACACCTTC. Protein product: CASSLEDRQYGYTF.

V usage is TRBV28 and J usage is TRBJ1-4; D is perhaps TRBD1 (6 bases). V lost 7 bases, J lost 3 bases, and 15 bases lay in between. Looked up from germline, CDR1 is MDHEN and CDR2 is SYDVKM. The CDR3 contains 15 residues. The CDR3: CASKPSDRSNEKLFF. The CDR3, as DNA: TGTGCCAGCAAGCCGTCGGACAGATCTAATGAAAAACTGTTTTTT. The variable domain in full, with the rest retrieved from reference TRBV28 and TRBJ1-4, is DVKVTQSSRYLVKRTGEKVFLECVQDMDHENMFWYRQDPGLGLRLIYFSYDVKMKEKGDIPEGYSVSREKKERFSLILESASTNQTSMYLCASKPSDRSNEKLFFGSGTQLSVL.

This chain uses TRBV2 with TRBJ2-1, with D hard to call. V was pared by 5 bases and J by 4 bases, with 15 bases between. CDR3 size: 15 residues. Per the germline V gene, CDR1 is SNHLY and CDR2 is FYNNEI. CDR3 in DNA: TGTGCCAGCAGTTCTAGGTTGCCCGATTACAATGAGCAGTTCTTC. This encodes CASSSRLPDYNEQFF.

V and J are TRBV6-4 and TRBJ2-1, with TRBD2 matching over 11 bases. J gave up 9 bases and V 3 bases, and 7 bases lay outside the gene matches. The CDR3 consists of 15 residues. CDR1 and CDR2 (germline): MRHNA, SNTAGT. The CDR3 spells CASSELAGEVGEQFF. The CDR3 region has the DNA TGTGCCAGCAGTGAACTAGCGGGAGAGGTGGGTGAGCAGTTCTTC.

The rearrangement joins TRBV19 to TRBJ1-4; 12 bases are a match to TRBD1. V lost 9 bases to trimming and J lost 3 bases; unmatched junction nucleotides: 8. The CDR3 runs 16 residues. Germline loops: CDR1 LNHDA, CDR2 SQIVND (reference sequence). CDR3 region: CASRGQGAKANEKLFF. As DNA, the CDR3 is TGTGCCAGCCGGGGACAGGGGGCCAAAGCTAATGAAAAACTGTTTTTT.

This chain connects TRBV5-1 to TRBJ1-5; the D gene is possibly TRBD1 (6 bases). The CDR3 extends over 15 amino acids. The V end was cut by 4 bases, the J end by 0 bases, with 11 bases between. Germline V gene sequence: CDR1 SGHRS, CDR2 YFSETQ. The CDR3 DNA is TGCGCCAGCAGCGTAGGGGGGATTAGCAATCAGCCCCAGCATTTT. Translation gives CASSVGGISNQPQHF.

This rearrangement joins TRBV9 to TRBJ2-2, with 8 bases fitting TRBD2. The V segment lost 1 base and the J segment 3 bases; nucleotides outside the gene matches: 5. Germline lookup yields CDR1 SGDLS and CDR2 YYNGEE. This CDR3 has 16 residues. The CDR3 loop reads CASSVTGGPHTGELFF. CDR3 sequence (DNA): TGTGCCAGCAGCGTAACGGGAGGGCCTCACACCGGGGAGCTGTTTTTT.

J is TRBJ2-5 and V is TRBV6-1, with a possible D match to TRBD2 (6 bases). This CDR3 comprises 15 residues. CDR1 is MNHNS and CDR2 is SASEGT in the germline V gene. Trimming took 4 bases from V and 4 from J, leaving 16 bases between them. CDR3 sequence reads: CASSGSWGVGETQYF. CDR3 sequence (DNA): TGTGCCAGCAGTGGCTCCTGGGGGGTCGGAGAGACCCAGTACTTC.

The chain couples TRBV6-6 to TRBJ2-7; D gene unclear. V gave up 6 bases and J gave up 5 bases, with 11 bases separating them. Germline V gene sequence: CDR1 MNHNY, CDR2 SVGAGI (reference sequence). CDR3 length: 12 amino acids. In DNA form, the CDR3 reads TGTGCCAGCAGCCCCGTCCTGCACGAGCAGTACTTC. Its protein product is CASSPVLHEQYF.

This chain joins TRBV5-1 and TRBJ2-5; D could derive from TRBD1 or TRBD2 (5 bases each). Near its end, the DNA agrees better with TRBJ2-7, so the J call may be wrong. The CDR3 extends over 15 amino acids. Germline-derived CDR1 and CDR2 are SGHRS and YFSETQ. The DNA for the CDR3 is TGCGCCAGCAGCCGGGGAACAGGAATTTTCTACGAGCAGTACTTC. Protein: CASSRGTGIFYEQYF.

The rearrangement uses TRBV7-3 and TRBJ2-3; D call uncertain. V lost 0 bases, J lost 2 bases, and 3 bases lay in between. CDR3 length: 13 residues. Germline CDR1 is SGHTA and CDR2 is FQGTGA. The CDR3 sequence: CASSLTDTDTQYF. For the CDR3, the DNA is TGTGCCAGCAGCTTAACCGACACAGATACGCAGTATTTT.

The CDR3 spells CASSMWGRAVEPQHF. The DNA of the CDR3 is TGTGCCAGTAGTATGTGGGGCAGGGCGGTGGAGCCCCAGCATTTT. This chain joins TRBV19 and TRBJ1-5, with D perhaps matching TRBD1 (5 bases). Germline V gives CDR1 LNHDA, CDR2 SQIVND (reference sequence). The V end lost 3 bases, the J end lost 8 bases, and 17 bases lay between the germline ends. This CDR3 spans 15 amino acids.

The J gene is TRBJ1-1, the V gene TRBV27, with no clear D. The CDR3 sequence is 14 residues long. Trimming shortened V by 8 bases and J by 3 bases, and 16 bases separated the two germline ends. Per germline, CDR1 MNHEY and CDR2 SMNVEV (reference sequence). The CDR3 sequence is CASVRTDGYTEAFF. CDR3 nucleotides: TGTGCCAGCGTCAGAACTGACGGTTACACTGAAGCTTTCTTT.

The V and J genes are TRBV7-9 and TRBJ2-1; TRBD1 is a possible D gene (5 bases). CDR1 and CDR2 (germline): SEHNR, FQNEAQ (reference sequence). The V gene lost 3 bases and the J gene lost 6 bases, with 9 bases spanning the gap. This CDR3 comprises 13 residues. CDR3 in amino acids: CASSLGLRNEQFF. CDR3 DNA sequence: TGTGCCAGCAGCTTGGGGCTTCGCAATGAGCAGTTCTTC.

The chain is built from TRBV6-5 and TRBJ1-1, with 7 bases matching TRBD1. The J segment lost 5 bases and the V segment lost 4 bases, leaving 7 bases of the junction unmatched. Per the germline V gene, CDR1 is MNHEY and CDR2 is SVGAGI. The CDR3 loop spans 14 amino acids. The CDR3 DNA reads as TGTGCCAGCAGTTTTACAGGGGTCGGGACTGAAGCTTTCTTT. Encoded protein: CASSFTGVGTEAFF.

The chain has TRBV19 and TRBJ2-7, with 7 bases identical to TRBD2. This CDR3 region has 14 residues. Germline CDR1 is LNHDA and CDR2 is SQIVND (reference sequence). With 5 bases clipped from V and 9 bases from J, the junction kept 13 bases outside the gene matches. Written as DNA, the CDR3 is TGTGCCAGTAGTGTCCTGAGGGGAGGGTTCCGGCAGTACTTC. Its protein is CASSVLRGGFRQYF. The variable domain in full, with the rest retrieved from reference TRBV19 and TRBJ2-7, is DGGITQSPKYLFRKEGQNVTLSCEQNLNHDAMYWYRQDPGQGLRLIYYSQIVNDFQKGDIAEGYSVSREKKESFPLTVTSAQKNPTAFYLCASSVLRGGFRQYFGPGTRLTVT.

This clone was seen once. This rearrangement joins TRBV4-1 to TRBJ2-5; no clear D gene. V was trimmed by 0 bases and J by 5 bases, leaving 4 bases between them. Germline CDR1 and CDR2: MGHRA and YSYEKL. The CDR3 sequence is 12 residues long. The CDR3 loop is CASSQDFETQYF. In DNA form, the CDR3 reads TGCGCCAGCAGCCAAGATTTCGAGACCCAGTACTTC.

In this sample, this clone turned up once. This chain connects TRBV11-3 to TRBJ1-2, with 8 bases matching TRBD1. V was pared by 1 base and J by 2 bases, with 6 bases of the junction left unmatched. Germline V gene data show CDR1 as SGHNT and CDR2 as YENEEA. There are 16 residues in the CDR3. The CDR3 spells CASSLAGGQANYGYTF. CDR3 DNA sequence: TGTGCCAGCAGCTTAGCGGGGGGACAGGCGAACTATGGCTACACCTTC.